The sample holds one count of the clone carrying this T cell receptor (beta chain). This record comes from a study of T cell responses to AZD1222 COVID-19 vaccine. TCRdb keeps only in-frame clones here, not all; method: immunoSEQ multiplex PCR. Altogether 60,000 to 85,000 clones are present, more than 75% being singletons, with the ten largest covering around 4.8%. The CDR3 sequence is 17 residues long. J gave up 5 bases and V 1 base, and 11 bases lay outside the gene matches. Germline V CDR1 and CDR2: LGHDT, YNNKEL (reference sequence). This TCR derives from an adult who received the MenACWY meningococcal vaccine as a control. The starting material was peripheral blood, obtained 28 days after the second dose of the MenACWY control vaccine. The rearrangement joins TRBV3-1 (or the pseudogene TRBV3-2) to TRBJ2-5; 9 nucleotides align to TRBD2. CDR3 nucleotide sequence: TGTGCCAGCAGCCAAGGGGGAGCGGGAGGAGGGGTGGAGACCCAGTACTTC. It yields the protein CASSQGGAGGGVETQYF.